The T cell receptor (beta chain) described here comes from a study of spatial heterogeneity in lung cancer. The study's findings and limits: The number of expanded tumor alpha and beta chains correlated with mutation number.

Time point defined: sample taken at primary tumor resection. Unsorted whole RNA samples from tumor, nontumor lung or frozen PBMC were sequenced. This clonotype was recorded at least ten times. Its antigen remains unidentified. J lost 0 bases, V lost 4 bases, and 9 bases had no gene match. Germline CDR1 and CDR2: SGHNT and YYREEE (reference sequence). CDR3 length equals 16 residues. TCRdb reanalysed the 5' RACE reads using MiXCR and keeps one entry per CDR3 protein. The sample consists of about 13,000 distinct CDR3 sequences, less than 6.5% of them appearing once. The source of this sequence is a female donor with early-stage non-small cell lung cancer. The rearrangement joins TRBV5-4 to TRBJ2-5, with TRBD1 matching over 7 bases. The specimen comprised lung tumor tissue, sampled at surgery. The CDR3 DNA reads TGTGCCAGCAGCACGACAGGGCGCTACGACCAAGAGACCCAGTACTTC. Its protein product is CASSTTGRYDQETQYF.